This T cell receptor (beta chain) was captured in a study of sequential checkpoint blockade in melanoma. Study at large: Randomization was 1:1 between first-line nivolumab→ipilimumab and ipilimumab→nivolumab.

There are a few counts of this clone. Clones were read by immunoSEQ multiplex PCR, and TCRdb kept only the in-frame ones, dropping some. Among 40,000 or so clones, roughly 90% were seen once, and the ten largest hold roughly 12%. Stated treatment: randomized to nivolumab then ipilimumab (arm A) or the reverse (arm B). Sorted cells were live CD3+CD8+, lacking CD19 and CD56, from PBMCs. Germline V CDR1 and CDR2: LNHDA, SQIVND (reference sequence). V shed 5 bases and J shed 4 bases, with 12 bases lying between them. This CDR3 contains 14 residues. This chain uses TRBV19 with TRBJ1-5; D is possibly TRBD1 (5 bases). The source material was CD8+ T cells sorted from blood (inferred from file names), sampled from a patient given nivolumab and ipilimumab in sequence. This TCR was recovered from a human donor with melanoma. The CDR3 protein is CASSLPGGNQPQHF. CDR3 nucleotides: TGTGCCAGTAGTCTGCCCGGGGGGAATCAGCCCCAGCATTTT.